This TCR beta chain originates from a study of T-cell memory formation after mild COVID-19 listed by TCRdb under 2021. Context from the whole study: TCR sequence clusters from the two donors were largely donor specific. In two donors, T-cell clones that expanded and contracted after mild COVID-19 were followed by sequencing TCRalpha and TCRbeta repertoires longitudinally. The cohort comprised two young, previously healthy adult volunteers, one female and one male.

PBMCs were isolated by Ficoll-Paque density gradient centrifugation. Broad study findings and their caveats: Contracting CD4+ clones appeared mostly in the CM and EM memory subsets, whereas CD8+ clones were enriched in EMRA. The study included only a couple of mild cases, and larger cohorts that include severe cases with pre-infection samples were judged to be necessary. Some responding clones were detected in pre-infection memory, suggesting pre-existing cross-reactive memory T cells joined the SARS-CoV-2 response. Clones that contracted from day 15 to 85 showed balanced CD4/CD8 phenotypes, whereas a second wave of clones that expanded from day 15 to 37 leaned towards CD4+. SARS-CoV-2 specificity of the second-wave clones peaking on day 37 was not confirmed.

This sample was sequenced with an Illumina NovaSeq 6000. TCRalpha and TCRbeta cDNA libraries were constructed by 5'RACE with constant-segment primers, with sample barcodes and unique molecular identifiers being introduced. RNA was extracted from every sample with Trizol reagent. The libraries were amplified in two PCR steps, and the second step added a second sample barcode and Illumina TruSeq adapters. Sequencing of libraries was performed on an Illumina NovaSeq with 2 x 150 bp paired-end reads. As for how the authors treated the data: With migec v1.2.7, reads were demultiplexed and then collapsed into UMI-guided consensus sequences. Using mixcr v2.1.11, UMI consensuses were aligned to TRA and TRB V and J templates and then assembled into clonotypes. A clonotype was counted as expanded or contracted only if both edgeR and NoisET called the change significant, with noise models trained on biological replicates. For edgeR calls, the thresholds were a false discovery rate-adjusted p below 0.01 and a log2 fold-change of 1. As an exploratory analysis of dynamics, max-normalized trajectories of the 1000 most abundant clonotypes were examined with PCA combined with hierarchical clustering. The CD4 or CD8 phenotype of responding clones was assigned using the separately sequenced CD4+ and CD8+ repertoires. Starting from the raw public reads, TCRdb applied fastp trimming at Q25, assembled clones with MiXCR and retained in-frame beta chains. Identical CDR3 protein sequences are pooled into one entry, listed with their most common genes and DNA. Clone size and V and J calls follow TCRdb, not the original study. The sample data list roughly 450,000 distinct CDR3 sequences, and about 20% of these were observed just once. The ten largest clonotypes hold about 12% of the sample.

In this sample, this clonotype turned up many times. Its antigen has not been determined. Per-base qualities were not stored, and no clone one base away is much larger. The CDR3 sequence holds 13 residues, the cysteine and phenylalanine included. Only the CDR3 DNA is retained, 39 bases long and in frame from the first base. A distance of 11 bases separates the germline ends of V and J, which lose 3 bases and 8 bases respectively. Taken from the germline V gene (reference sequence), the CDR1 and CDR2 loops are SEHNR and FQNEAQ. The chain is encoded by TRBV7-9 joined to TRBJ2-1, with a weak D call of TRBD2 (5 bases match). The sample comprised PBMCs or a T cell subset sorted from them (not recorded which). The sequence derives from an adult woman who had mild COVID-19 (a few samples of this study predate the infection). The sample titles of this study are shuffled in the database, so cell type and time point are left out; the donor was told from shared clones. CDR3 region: CASSLAGGHEQFF. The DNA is TGTGCCAGCAGCTTGGCTGGCGGGCATGAGCAGTTCTTC. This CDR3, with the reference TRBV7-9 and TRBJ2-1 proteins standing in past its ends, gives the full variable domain DTGVSQNPRHKITKRGQNVTFRCDPISEHNRLYWYRQTLGQGPEFLTYFQNEAQLEKSRLLSDRFSAERPKGSFSTLEIQRTEQGDSAMYLCASSLAGGHEQFFGPGTRLTVL.